The entry below describes one T cell receptor (beta chain). This clonotype was detected many times. There is no known antigen for this receptor. Nothing much larger sits one base from this clone, and base qualities are not available. This specimen's time point label, per the study, means: sample taken at primary tumor resection. The donors were some 70 patients from the lung TRACERx cohort who had early-stage, untreated non-small cell lung cancer. Whole RNA extracted from tumor and nontumor lung tissue, or from cryopreserved PBMC samples, was used for TCR sequencing without cell sorting. Only patients for whom sufficient RNA was available from at least two tumor regions were selected for TCR sequencing. A lung pathologist reviewed the tumor and adjacent nontumor lung specimens before the specimens were selected. The V and J ends are trimmed by 1 base and 5 bases, leaving 14 bases between them. The CDR3 measures 14 amino acids from cysteine to phenylalanine. Only the CDR3 DNA is retained, 42 bases long and in frame from the first base. CDR1 and CDR2, per the germline V gene (reference sequence), are DFQATT and SNEGSKA.

The source of the sample is a study of spatial heterogeneity in lung cancer (dated by TCRdb to the late 2010s). As for the study more broadly: Beta-chain transcripts were consistently detected in greater numbers than alpha-chain transcripts, which likely reflected higher beta-chain transcript abundance. A strong correlation was found between TCR transcript counts in tumor regions and a T cell transcriptional module score from matched bulk RNA-seq. In the raw uncorrected reads, each unique combination of TCR and UMI appeared more than ten times on average. TCR alpha and beta repertoires were quantitatively compared across multiple tumor regions, matched nontumor lung and blood in non-small cell lung cancer. Nonsynonymous mutation counts, determined by whole-exome sequencing of tumor tissue, were related to TCR repertoire features. At surgery, both alpha and beta chains were TCR-sequenced in more than 200 tumor regions, fewer than 85 matched nontumor lung samples and some 60 PBMC samples.

General findings and caveats noted by the study authors: TCR-seq coverage of tumor T cells was estimated at only roughly 6.5% for alpha chains and approximately 13% for beta chains. Additional single-cell paired TCR alpha and beta sequencing was considered necessary to confirm, at a functional level, the hypothesis that regional TCRs recognize regional mutations. A correlation was observed between the number of expanded intratumoral alpha and beta TCRs and the tumor nonsynonymous mutation count. The count of ubiquitous expanded TCRs correlated with the count of ubiquitous nonsynonymous mutations, and the count of regional expanded TCRs correlated with the count of regional nonsynonymous mutations.

Library preparation was by 5' RACE. Sequencing took place on a NextSeq 500. In the TCR library protocol, a unique molecular identifier was attached to each TCR cDNA molecule so that PCR and sequencing errors could be corrected. As for how the authors treated the data: Decombinator tools were used for TCR identification, UMI-based error correction and CDR3 extraction. Expanded TCRs were defined as those above a frequency of 2 per 1,000, corresponding to the top 1% of the tumor frequency distribution. Expanded tumor TCRs were classed as regional if statistically deemed absent (corrected P<0.05) from at least one tumor region, otherwise ubiquitous. Renyi diversity was computed with the R vegan package after each repertoire had been subsampled 100 times to 5,000 TCRs. To build CDR3 similarity networks, amino acid triplet string-kernel similarity was used, and CDR3s were connected when their pairwise similarity was above 0.82. TCRdb ran its own pipeline on the public reads, namely fastp trimming at Q25 and MiXCR clone calling, and kept in-frame beta chains. Entries are consolidated by CDR3 protein sequence, retaining the most common genes and DNA. TCRdb assigned the V and J calls; the authors' analysis was not used. The sample table records some 97,000 distinct CDR3 sequences; approximately 4.4% of these occur just once. In total, the top ten clones hold roughly 20% of the sample.

The sequence came from a male donor with early-stage non-small cell lung cancer. Source: lung tumor tissue, taken at surgery. This chain joins TRBV20-1 to TRBJ2-5; D gene: possibly TRBD2, on 5 matching bases. CDR3 sequence: CSARAGWNVETQYF. The nucleotide sequence reads TGCAGTGCTAGAGCGGGATGGAACGTCGAGACCCAGTACTTC.